Sequencing of this TCR beta chain was carried out in a study of a mutant IDH1 vaccine in newly diagnosed glioma. This clone was detected once. Antigen: not known. Time point reported: week 5, during vaccination. With topical imiquimod, each dose of the vaccine consisted of 300 ug of mutant IDH1 20-mer peptide. Germline V lookup: CDR1 SQVTM, CDR2 ANQGSEA. Germline trimming cut 5 bases from V and 9 bases from J; bases unmatched to any gene: 5. The CDR3 is 11 residues long. Produced via immunoSEQ multiplex PCR; TCRdb's table is partial and in-frame only. Seen here are roughly 50,000 clones, 80% to 85% observed once, and the top ten hold 3% to 4%.

The TCR originated in a man under 40 with glioma. The chain is built from TRBV29-1 and TRBJ1-2; 8 nucleotides align to TRBD1. The sample here was PBMCs, taken from a glioma patient whose treatment included an IDH1 peptide vaccine. The CDR3 sequence: CSVPGQGSYTF. As DNA, the CDR3 is TGCAGCGTTCCAGGACAGGGCAGCTACACCTTC.